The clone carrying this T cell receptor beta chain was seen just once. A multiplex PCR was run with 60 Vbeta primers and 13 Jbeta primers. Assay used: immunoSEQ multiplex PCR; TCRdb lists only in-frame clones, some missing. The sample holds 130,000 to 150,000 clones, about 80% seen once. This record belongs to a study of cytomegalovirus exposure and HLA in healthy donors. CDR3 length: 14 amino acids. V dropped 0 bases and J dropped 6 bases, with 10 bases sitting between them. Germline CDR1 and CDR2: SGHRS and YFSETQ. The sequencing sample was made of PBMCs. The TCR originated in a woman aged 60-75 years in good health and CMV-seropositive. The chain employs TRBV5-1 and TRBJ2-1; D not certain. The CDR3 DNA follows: TGCGCCAGCAGCTTGGTCGGAGTCGGCAATGAGCAGTTCTTC. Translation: CASSLVGVGNEQFF.